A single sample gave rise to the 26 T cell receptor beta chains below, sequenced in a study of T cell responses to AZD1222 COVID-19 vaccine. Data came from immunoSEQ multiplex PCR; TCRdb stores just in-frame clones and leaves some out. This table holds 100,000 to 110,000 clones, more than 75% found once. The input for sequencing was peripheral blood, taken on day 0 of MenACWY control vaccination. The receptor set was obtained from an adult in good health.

CDR3 protein: CAWRASQGEAFF. The CDR3 region has the DNA TGTGCCTGGAGGGCTTCCCAGGGTGAAGCTTTCTTT. V is TRBV30 and J is TRBJ1-1, with D possibly matching TRBD1 (5 bases). The germline V gene encodes CDR1 GTSNPN and CDR2 SVGIG (reference sequence). Trimming left V 3 bases short and J 7 bases short, with 12 bases between. The CDR3 loop spans 12 amino acids. The full variable domain, its missing parts supplied by reference TRBV30 and TRBJ1-1, is SQTIHQWPATLVQPVGSPLSLECTVEGTSNPNLYWYRQAAGRGLQLLFYSVGIGQISSEVPQNLSASRPQDRQFILSSKKLLLSDSGFYLCAWRASQGEAFFGQGTRLTVV.

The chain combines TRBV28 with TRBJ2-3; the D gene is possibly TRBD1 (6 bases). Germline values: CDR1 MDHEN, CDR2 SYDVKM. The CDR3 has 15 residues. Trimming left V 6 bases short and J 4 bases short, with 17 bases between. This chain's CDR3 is CASRSTGLGADTQYF. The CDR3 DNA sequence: TGTGCCAGCAGGAGCACAGGGTTGGGTGCAGATACGCAGTATTTT. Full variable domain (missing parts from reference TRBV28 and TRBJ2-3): DVKVTQSSRYLVKRTGEKVFLECVQDMDHENMFWYRQDPGLGLRLIYFSYDVKMKEKGDIPEGYSVSREKKERFSLILESASTNQTSMYLCASRSTGLGADTQYFGPGTRLTVL.

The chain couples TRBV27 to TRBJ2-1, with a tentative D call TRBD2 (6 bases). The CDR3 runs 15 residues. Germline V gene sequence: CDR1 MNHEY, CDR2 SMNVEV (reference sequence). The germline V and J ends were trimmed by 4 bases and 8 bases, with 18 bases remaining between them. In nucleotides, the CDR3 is TGTGCCAGCAGTTCACCCTGGGGGGTAGAAGATGAGCAGTTCTTC. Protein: CASSSPWGVEDEQFF.

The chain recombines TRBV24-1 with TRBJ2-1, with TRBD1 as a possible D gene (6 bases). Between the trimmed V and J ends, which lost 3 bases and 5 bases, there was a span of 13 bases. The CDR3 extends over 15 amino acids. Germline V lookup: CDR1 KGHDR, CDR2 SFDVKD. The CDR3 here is CATSDLQGSDNEQFF. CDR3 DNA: TGTGCCACCAGTGATCTACAGGGTTCGGACAATGAGCAGTTCTTC.

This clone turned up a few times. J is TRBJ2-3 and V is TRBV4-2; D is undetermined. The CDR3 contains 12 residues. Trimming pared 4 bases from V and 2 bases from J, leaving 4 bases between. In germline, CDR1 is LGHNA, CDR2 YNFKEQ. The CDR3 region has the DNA TGTGCCAGCAGCCCAAACACAGATACGCAGTATTTT. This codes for CASSPNTDTQYF.

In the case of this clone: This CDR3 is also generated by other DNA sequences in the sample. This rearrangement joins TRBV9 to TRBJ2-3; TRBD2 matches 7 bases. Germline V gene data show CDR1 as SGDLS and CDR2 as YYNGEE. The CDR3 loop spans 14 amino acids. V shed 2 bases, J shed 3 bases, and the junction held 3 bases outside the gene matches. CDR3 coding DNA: TGTGCCAGCAGCGTCGGGGGGAGAACAGATACGCAGTATTTT. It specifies CASSVGGRTDTQYF.

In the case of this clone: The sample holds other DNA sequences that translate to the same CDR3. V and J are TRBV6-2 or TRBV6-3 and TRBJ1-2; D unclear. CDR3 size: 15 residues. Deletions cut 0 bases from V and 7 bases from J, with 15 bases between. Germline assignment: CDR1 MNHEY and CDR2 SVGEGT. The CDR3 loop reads CASSYSSAFRVGYTF. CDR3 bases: TGTGCCAGCAGTTACTCGAGCGCGTTTCGAGTTGGCTACACCTTC.

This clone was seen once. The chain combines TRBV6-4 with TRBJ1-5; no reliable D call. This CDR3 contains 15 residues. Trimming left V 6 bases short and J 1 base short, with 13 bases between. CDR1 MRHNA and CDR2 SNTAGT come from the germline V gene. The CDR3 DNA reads TGTGCCAGCAGGCCACCAGGTAGGAGCAATCAGCCCCAGCATTTT. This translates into CASRPPGRSNQPQHF.

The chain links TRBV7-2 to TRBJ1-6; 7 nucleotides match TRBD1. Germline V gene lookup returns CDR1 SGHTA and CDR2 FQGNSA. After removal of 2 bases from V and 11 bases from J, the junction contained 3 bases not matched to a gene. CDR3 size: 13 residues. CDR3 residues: CASSLLGQPPLHF. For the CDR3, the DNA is TGTGCCAGCAGCTTACTGGGACAGCCACCCCTCCACTTT.

CDR3 region: CASSLGGDPEKANEKLFF. As DNA, the CDR3 is TGTGCCAGCAGCTTAGGGGGGGACCCAGAGAAGGCTAATGAAAAACTGTTTTTT. This chain joins TRBV11-2 and TRBJ1-4, with a possible D match to TRBD1 (5 bases). Germline CDR1 is SGHAT and CDR2 is FQNNGV. The CDR3 has 18 amino acids. V lost 1 base to trimming and J lost 3 bases, with 18 bases between them.

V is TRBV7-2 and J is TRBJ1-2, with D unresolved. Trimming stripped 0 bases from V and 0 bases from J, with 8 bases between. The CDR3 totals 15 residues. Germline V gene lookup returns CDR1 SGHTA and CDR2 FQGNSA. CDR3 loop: CASSLAVGTNYGYTF. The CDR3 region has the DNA TGTGCCAGCAGCTTAGCGGTCGGAACTAACTATGGCTACACCTTC.

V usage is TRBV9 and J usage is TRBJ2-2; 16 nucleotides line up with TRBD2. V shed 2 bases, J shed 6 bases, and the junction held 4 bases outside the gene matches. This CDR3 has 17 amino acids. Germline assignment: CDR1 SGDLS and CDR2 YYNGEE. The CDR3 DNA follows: TGTGCCAGCAGCGTGGGACTAGCGGGGGGGCCATCCGGGGAGCTGTTTTTT. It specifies CASSVGLAGGPSGELFF.

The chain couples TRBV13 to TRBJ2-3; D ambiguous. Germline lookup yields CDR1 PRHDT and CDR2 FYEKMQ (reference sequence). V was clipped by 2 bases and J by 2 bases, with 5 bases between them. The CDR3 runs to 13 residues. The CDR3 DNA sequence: TGTGCCAGCAGCTTATATTACACAGATACGCAGTATTTT. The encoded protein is CASSLYYTDTQYF.

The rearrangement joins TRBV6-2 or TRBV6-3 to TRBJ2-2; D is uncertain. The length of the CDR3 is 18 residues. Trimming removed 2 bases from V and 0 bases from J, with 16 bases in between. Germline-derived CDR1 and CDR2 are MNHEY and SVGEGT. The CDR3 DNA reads TGTGCCAGCAGTTACCCGAGGAAGGACGTCACGAACACCGGGGAGCTGTTTTTT. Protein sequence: CASSYPRKDVTNTGELFF.

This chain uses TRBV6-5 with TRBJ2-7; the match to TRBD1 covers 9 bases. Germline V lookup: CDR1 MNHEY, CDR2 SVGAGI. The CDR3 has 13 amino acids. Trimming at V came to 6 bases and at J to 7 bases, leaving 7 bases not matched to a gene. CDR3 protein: CASRDRGYREQYF. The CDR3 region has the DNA TGTGCCAGCAGGGACAGGGGATATAGGGAGCAGTACTTC.

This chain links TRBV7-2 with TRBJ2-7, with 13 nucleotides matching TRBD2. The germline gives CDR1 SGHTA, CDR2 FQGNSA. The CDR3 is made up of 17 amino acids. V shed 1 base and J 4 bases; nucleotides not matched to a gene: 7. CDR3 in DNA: TGTGCCAGCAGCTTAGGAAGGGGGGGACTAGCGGGGTACGAGCAGTACTTC. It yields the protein CASSLGRGGLAGYEQYF. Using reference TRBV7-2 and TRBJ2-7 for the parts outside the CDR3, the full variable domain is GAGVSQSPSNKVTEKGKDVELRCDPISGHTALYWYRQSLGQGLEFLIYFQGNSAPDKSGLPSDRFSAERTGGSVSTLTIQRTQQEDSAVYLCASSLGRGGLAGYEQYFGPGTRLTVT.

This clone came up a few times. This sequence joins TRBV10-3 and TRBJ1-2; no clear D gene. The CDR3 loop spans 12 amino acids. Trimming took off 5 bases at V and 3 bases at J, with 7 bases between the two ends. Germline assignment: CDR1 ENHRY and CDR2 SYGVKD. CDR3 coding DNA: TGTGCCATCAGTCCTCAGGACTATGGCTACACCTTC. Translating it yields CAISPQDYGYTF.

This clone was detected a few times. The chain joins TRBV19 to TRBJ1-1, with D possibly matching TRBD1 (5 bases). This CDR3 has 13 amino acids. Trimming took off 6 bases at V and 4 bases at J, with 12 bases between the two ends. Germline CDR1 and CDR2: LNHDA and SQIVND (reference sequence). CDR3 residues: CASSWDGGTEAFF. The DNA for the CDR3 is TGTGCCAGTAGCTGGGACGGGGGCACTGAAGCTTTCTTT.

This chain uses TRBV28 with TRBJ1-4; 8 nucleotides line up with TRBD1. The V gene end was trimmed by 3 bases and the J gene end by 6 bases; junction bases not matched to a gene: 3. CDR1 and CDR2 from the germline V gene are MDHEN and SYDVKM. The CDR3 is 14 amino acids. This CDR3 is CASSLTGEDEKLFF. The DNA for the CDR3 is TGTGCCAGCAGTTTGACAGGGGAAGATGAAAAACTGTTTTTT. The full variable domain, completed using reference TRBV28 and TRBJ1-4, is DVKVTQSSRYLVKRTGEKVFLECVQDMDHENMFWYRQDPGLGLRLIYFSYDVKMKEKGDIPEGYSVSREKKERFSLILESASTNQTSMYLCASSLTGEDEKLFFGSGTQLSVL.

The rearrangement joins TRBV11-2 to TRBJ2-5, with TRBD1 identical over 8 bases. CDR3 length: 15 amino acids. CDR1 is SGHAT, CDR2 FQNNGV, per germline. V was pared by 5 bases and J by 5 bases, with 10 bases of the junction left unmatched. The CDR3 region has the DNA TGTGCCAGCAGCGCTGACAGGGGCGTATGGGAGACCCAGTACTTC. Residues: CASSADRGVWETQYF.

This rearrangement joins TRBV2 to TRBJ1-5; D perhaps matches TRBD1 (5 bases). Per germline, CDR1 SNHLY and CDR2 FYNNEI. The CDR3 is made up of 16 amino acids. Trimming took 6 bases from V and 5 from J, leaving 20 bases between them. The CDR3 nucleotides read TGTGCCAGCAGGAAGGTCCGCGGGGGTCAGGATCAGCCCCAGCATTTT. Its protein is CASRKVRGGQDQPQHF.

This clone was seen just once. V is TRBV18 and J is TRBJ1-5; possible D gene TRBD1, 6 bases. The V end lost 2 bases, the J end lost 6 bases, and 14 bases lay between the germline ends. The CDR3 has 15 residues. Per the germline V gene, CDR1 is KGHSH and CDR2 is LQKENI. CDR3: CASSPYSGAGQPQHF. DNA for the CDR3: TGTGCCAGCTCACCATATTCAGGGGCGGGTCAGCCCCAGCATTTT.

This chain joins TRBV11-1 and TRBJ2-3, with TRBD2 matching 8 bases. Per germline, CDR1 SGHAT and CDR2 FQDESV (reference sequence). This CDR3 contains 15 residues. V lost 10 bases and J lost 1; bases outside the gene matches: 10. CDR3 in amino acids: CATTGGSLGTDTQYF. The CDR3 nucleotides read TGTGCCACCACGGGGGGGTCGTTGGGCACAGATACGCAGTATTTT.

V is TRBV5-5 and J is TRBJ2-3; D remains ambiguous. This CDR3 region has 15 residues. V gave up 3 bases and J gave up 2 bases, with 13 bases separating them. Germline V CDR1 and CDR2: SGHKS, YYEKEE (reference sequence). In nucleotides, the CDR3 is TGTGCCAGCAGCTCGCACCCCGTCGACACAGATACGCAGTATTTT. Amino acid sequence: CASSSHPVDTDTQYF.

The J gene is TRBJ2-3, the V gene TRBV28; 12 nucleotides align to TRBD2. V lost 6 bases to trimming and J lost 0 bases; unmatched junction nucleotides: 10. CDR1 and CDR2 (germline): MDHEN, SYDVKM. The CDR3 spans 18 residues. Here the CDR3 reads CASSLSVTSGGSTDTQYF. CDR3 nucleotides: TGTGCCAGCAGCCTCTCCGTCACTAGCGGGGGGAGCACAGATACGCAGTATTTT.

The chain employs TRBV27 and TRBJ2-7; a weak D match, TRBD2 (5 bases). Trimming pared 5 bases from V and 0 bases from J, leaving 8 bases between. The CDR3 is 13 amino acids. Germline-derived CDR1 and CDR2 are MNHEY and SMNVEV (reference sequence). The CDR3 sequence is CASSHEGSYEQYF. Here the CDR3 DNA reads TGTGCCAGCAGTCACGAGGGCTCCTACGAGCAGTACTTC.